The 17 T cell receptor beta chains in this list originate from one sample, sequenced in a study of cytomegalovirus exposure and HLA in healthy donors. With 60 Vbeta and 13 Jbeta primers, the PCR was carried out. TCRdb's table, derived via immunoSEQ multiplex PCR, lists solely in-frame clones and lacks some. The sample has about 130,000 clones; more than 80% are singletons. The sequencing input was PBMCs. The receptors were sampled from a woman aged 40 to 49 in good health and CMV-seropositive.

The table lists this clone with a few counts. The chain combines TRBV4-2 with TRBJ2-7; D ambiguous. The CDR3 runs 15 residues. V was cut by 0 bases and J by 4 bases, with 13 bases left in between. Germline loops: CDR1 LGHNA, CDR2 YNFKEQ. CDR3 in amino acids: CASSQETPSRYEQYF. The CDR3 DNA is TGTGCCAGCAGCCAAGAGACTCCCTCGAGGTACGAGCAGTACTTC.

The chain is built from TRBV2 and TRBJ2-1; 12 bases agree with TRBD2. The J segment lost 5 bases and the V segment lost 1 base, leaving 6 bases of the junction unmatched. Germline-derived CDR1 and CDR2 are SNHLY and FYNNEI. The CDR3 runs to 17 residues. CDR3 residues: CASSEGTSGAGDNEQFF. The CDR3 region has the DNA TGTGCCAGCAGTGAAGGGACTAGCGGGGCGGGGGACAATGAGCAGTTCTTC. Looking up the rest from reference TRBV2 and TRBJ2-1 gives the full variable domain: EPEVTQTPSHQVTQMGQEVILRCVPISNHLYFYWYRQILGQKVEFLVSFYNNEISEKSEIFDDQFSVERPDGSNFTLKIRSTKLEDSAMYFCASSEGTSGAGDNEQFFGPGTRLTVL.

This clone was seen more than once but under ten times. J is TRBJ2-7 and V is TRBV28; 9 nucleotides line up with TRBD2. There are 20 residues in the CDR3. Germline V gene data show CDR1 as MDHEN and CDR2 as SYDVKM. Trimming at V came to 5 bases and at J to 0 bases, leaving 20 bases not matched to a gene. Here the CDR3 reads CASSTLDRGGASGISYEQYF. The CDR3 nucleotides read TGTGCCAGCAGTACCCTAGACCGAGGCGGGGCTAGCGGGATCTCCTACGAGCAGTACTTC.

This clone occurred once. The chain uses TRBV30 and TRBJ2-1; D not resolved. Trimming left V 2 bases short and J 4 bases short, with 18 bases between. CDR1 is GTSNPN, CDR2 SVGIG, per germline (reference sequence). This CDR3 spans 16 amino acids. CDR3 DNA: TGTGCCTGGAGTCAACAATTGGGCACATTATACAATGAGCAGTTCTTC. Its translation is CAWSQQLGTLYNEQFF.

This clone came up once. The chain recombines TRBV18 with TRBJ1-1; D call uncertain. Trimming pared 2 bases from V and 0 bases from J, leaving 10 bases between. This CDR3 is 15 amino acids long. From germline, CDR1 is KGHSH and CDR2 LQKENI. CDR3 nucleotides: TGTGCCAGCTCACCAGATGCGGAGATGAACACTGAAGCTTTCTTT. Encoded protein: CASSPDAEMNTEAFF.

The chain has TRBV11-2 and TRBJ2-3; 14 nucleotides line up with TRBD2. V lost 6 bases, J lost 9 bases, and 8 bases stayed unmatched. Germline CDR1 and CDR2: SGHAT and FQNNGV. The CDR3 runs 15 residues. DNA for the CDR3: TGTGCCAGCAGAGAGGGACTAGCGGGAGAGGACACGCAGTATTTT. It yields the protein CASREGLAGEDTQYF.

This clone was seen only once. The chain joins TRBV9 to TRBJ1-3; D remains unclear. CDR1 is SGDLS, CDR2 YYNGEE, per germline. There are 12 residues in the CDR3. With 7 bases removed from V and 3 bases from J, the gap between germline ends came to 8 bases. DNA for the CDR3: TGTGCCAGCGAGTCTTATGGAAACACCATATATTTT. Translation gives CASESYGNTIYF.

The chain carries TRBV21-1 and TRBJ2-7; no DNA check was done on the table's D call, TRBD2. TRBV21-1 is a pseudogene. The CDR3 runs 16 residues. The CDR3: CASSPSSGSSEYEQYF. CDR3 bases: TGTGCCAGCAGCCCCTCTAGCGGGAGTTCGGAGTACGAGCAGTACTTC.

The V and J genes are TRBV14 and TRBJ1-1, with a weak D call TRBD1 (6 bases). Germline-derived CDR1 and CDR2 are SGHDN and FVKESK. Trimming pared 2 bases from V and 3 bases from J, leaving 13 bases between. The CDR3 loop spans 15 amino acids. The CDR3 region is CASSQRRDKYTEAFF. CDR3 bases: TGTGCCAGCAGCCAACGACGGGACAAGTACACTGAAGCTTTCTTT.

The rearrangement uses TRBV11-2 and TRBJ2-3, with D possibly being TRBD2 (5 bases). The CDR3 covers 15 residues. CDR1 is SGHAT and CDR2 is FQNNGV in the germline V gene. V was cut by 4 bases and J by 2 bases, with 13 bases left in between. CDR3 sequence reads: CASSSTSFITDTQYF. In DNA form, the CDR3 reads TGTGCCAGCAGCTCCACTAGTTTCATCACAGATACGCAGTATTTT.

The J gene is TRBJ1-1, the V gene TRBV9; tentative D call: TRBD1 (5 bases). Trimming removed 3 bases at V and 0 bases at J, with 9 bases between. CDR3 length: 14 residues. Germline V gene sequence: CDR1 SGDLS, CDR2 YYNGEE. The CDR3 DNA sequence: TGTGCCAGCAGCGGACAGATTTTGAACACTGAAGCTTTCTTT. Encoded protein: CASSGQILNTEAFF.

The chain is built from TRBV27 and TRBJ2-3, with D possibly being TRBD1 (6 bases). CDR1 and CDR2 from the germline V gene are MNHEY and SMNVEV (reference sequence). Deletions cut 2 bases from V and 4 bases from J, with 10 bases between. CDR3 length: 14 residues. DNA of the CDR3: TGTGCCAGCAGTTTAAGGTGGGGGCCAGATACGCAGTATTTT. This encodes CASSLRWGPDTQYF.

This chain uses TRBV7-2 with TRBJ1-3; D remains unclear. From germline, CDR1 is SGHTA and CDR2 FQGNSA. The CDR3 length is 13 residues. Between the trimmed V and J ends, which lost 3 bases and 4 bases, there was a span of 7 bases. The CDR3 reads CASSFGGGNTIYF. CDR3 nucleotides: TGTGCCAGCAGCTTCGGAGGGGGAAACACCATATATTTT.

The rearrangement links TRBV5-1 to TRBJ2-4, with D tentatively TRBD2 (5 bases). The V gene lost 0 bases and the J gene lost 8 bases, with 12 bases spanning the gap. Germline values: CDR1 SGHRS, CDR2 YFSETQ. There are 14 residues in the CDR3. The CDR3 loop reads CASSLAGWGDIQYF. Written as DNA, the CDR3 is TGCGCCAGCAGCTTGGCCGGTTGGGGAGACATTCAGTACTTC.

Points on this clone: The final CDR3 position lacks the conserved phenylalanine or tryptophan, pointing to a likely read error. This chain joins TRBV19 and TRBJ2-6; the match to TRBD1 covers 9 bases. The CDR3 sequence is 20 residues long. With 7 bases clipped from V and 2 bases from J, the junction kept 18 bases outside the gene matches. In germline, CDR1 is LNHDA, CDR2 SQIVND (reference sequence). CDR3 in DNA: TGTGCCAGTACCCCTCGGGACAGGGTGTCCTCTAGTGCTGGGGCCAACGTCCTGACTGTC. It specifies CASTPRDRVSSSAGANVLTV.

The rearrangement uses TRBV5-8 and TRBJ2-2; 9 bases align to TRBD2. The CDR3 spans 16 residues. Losses at the gene ends were 3 bases for V and 6 bases for J; bases not matched to a gene: 9. Germline CDR1 is SGHTS and CDR2 is YDEGEE. CDR3 DNA sequence: TGTGCCAGCAGCTCCCGCGCAACTAGCGGGCCCGGGGAGCTGTTTTTT. Translation: CASSSRATSGPGELFF.

V usage is TRBV19 and J usage is TRBJ1-1, with a possible D match to TRBD1 (5 bases). V was shortened by 6 bases and J by 0 bases, with 17 bases between the two germline ends. The CDR3 contains 16 residues. The germline V gene has CDR1 LNHDA and CDR2 SQIVND (reference sequence). Here the CDR3 DNA reads TGTGCCAGTAGGCCTAGGGCGACAGAAATGAACACTGAAGCTTTCTTT. Translated, it gives CASRPRATEMNTEAFF.